This T cell receptor beta chain comes out of a study of T cell responses to AZD1222 COVID-19 vaccine. To note about this clone: Antigen: not known.

Regarding the study as a whole: Recipients of AZD1222 seropositive at baseline numbered only 5 to 7. Rises in breadth and depth of Spike-specific TCRs came after two AZD1222 doses. Reportedly, nearly half the spike-specific TCRs target unmutated variant regions.

The table came from immunoSEQ multiplex PCR; TCRdb's copy has only in-frame clones and leaves some out. This sample yields 100,000 to 150,000 clones, of which roughly 90% are seen a single time; approximately 4.2% belongs to the top ten. Material: peripheral blood, obtained on day 0 of AZD1222 vaccination. This TCR was recovered from an adult in good health.

Here the CDR3 reads CATSDPGTFYGYTF. Here the CDR3 DNA reads TGTGCCACCAGTGATCCCGGGACCTTCTATGGCTACACCTTC. This chain joins TRBV24-1 and TRBJ1-2; tentative D call: TRBD1 (5 bases). Germline assignment: CDR1 KGHDR and CDR2 SFDVKD. Trimming removed 3 bases at V and 4 bases at J, with 11 bases between. CDR3 length: 14 residues.